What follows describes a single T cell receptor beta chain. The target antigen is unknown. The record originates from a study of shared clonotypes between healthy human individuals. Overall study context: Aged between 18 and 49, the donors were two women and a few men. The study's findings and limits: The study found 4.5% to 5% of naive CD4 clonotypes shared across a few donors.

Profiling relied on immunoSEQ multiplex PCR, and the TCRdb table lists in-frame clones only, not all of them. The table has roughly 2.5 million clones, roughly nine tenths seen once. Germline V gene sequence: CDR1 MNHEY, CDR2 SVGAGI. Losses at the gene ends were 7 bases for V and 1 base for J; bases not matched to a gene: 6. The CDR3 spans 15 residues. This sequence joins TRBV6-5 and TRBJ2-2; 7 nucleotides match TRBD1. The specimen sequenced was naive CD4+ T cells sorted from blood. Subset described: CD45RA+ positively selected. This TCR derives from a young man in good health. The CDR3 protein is CASKGARMNTGELFF. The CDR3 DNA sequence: TGTGCCAGCAAGGGGGCACGGATGAACACCGGGGAGCTGTTTTTT.